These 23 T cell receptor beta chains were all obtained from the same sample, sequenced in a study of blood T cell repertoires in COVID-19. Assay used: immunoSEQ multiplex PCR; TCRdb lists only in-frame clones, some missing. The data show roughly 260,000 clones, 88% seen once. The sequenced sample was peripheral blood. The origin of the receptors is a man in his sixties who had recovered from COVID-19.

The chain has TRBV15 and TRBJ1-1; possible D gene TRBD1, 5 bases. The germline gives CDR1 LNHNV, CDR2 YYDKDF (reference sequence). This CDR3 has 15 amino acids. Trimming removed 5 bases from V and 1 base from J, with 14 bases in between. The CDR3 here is CATSGAGLGNTEAFF. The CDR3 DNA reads TGTGCCACCAGCGGGGCAGGGCTAGGGAACACTGAAGCTTTCTTT.

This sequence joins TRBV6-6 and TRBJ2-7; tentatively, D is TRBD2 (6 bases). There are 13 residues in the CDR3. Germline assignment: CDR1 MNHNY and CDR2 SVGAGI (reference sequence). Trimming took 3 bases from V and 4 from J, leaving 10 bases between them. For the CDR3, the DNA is TGTGCCAGCAGTTATGGGGGGACTTACGAGCAGTACTTC. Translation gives CASSYGGTYEQYF.

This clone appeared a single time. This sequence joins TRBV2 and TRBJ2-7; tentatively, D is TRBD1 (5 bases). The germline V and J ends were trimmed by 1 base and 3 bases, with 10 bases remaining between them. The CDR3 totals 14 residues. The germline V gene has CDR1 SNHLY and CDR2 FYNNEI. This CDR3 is CASSEVRADYEQYF. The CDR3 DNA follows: TGTGCCAGCAGTGAAGTCAGGGCGGACTACGAGCAGTACTTC.

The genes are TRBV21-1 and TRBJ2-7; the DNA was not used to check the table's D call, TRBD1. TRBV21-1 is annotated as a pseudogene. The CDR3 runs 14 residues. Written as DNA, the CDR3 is TGTGCCAGCAAAATTACAGGCCTTTCCTACGAGCAGTACTTC. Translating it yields CASKITGLSYEQYF.

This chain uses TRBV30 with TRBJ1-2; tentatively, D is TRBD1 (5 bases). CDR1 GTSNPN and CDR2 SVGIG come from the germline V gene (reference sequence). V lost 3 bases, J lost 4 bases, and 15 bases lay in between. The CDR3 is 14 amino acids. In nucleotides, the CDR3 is TGTGCCTGGAGGCTAACAGGACCGGGCTATGGCTACACCTTC. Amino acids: CAWRLTGPGYGYTF.

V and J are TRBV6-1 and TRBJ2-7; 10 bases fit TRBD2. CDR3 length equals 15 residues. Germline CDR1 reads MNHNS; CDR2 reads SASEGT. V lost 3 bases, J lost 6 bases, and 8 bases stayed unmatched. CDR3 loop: CASSDLAGDRLEQYF. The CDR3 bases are TGTGCCAGCAGTGACCTAGCGGGGGACCGGCTCGAGCAGTACTTC.

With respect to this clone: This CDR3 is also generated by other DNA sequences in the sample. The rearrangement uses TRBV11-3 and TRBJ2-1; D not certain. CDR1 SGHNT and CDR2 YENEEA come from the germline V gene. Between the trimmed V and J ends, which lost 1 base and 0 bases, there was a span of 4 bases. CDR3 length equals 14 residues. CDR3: CASSLGGSYNEQFF. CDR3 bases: TGTGCCAGCAGCTTAGGCGGCTCCTACAATGAGCAGTTCTTC.

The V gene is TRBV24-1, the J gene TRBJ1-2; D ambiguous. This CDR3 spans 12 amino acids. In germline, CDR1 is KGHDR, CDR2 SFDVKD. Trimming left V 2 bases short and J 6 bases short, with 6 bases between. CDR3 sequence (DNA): TGTGCCACCAGTGATTGGCCGAATGGCTACACCTTC. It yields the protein CATSDWPNGYTF.

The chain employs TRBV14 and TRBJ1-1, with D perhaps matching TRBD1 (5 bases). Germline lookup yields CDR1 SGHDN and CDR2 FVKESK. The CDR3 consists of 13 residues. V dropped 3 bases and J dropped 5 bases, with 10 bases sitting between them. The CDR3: CASSQGGWTEAFF. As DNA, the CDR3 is TGTGCCAGCAGCCAGGGGGGGTGGACTGAAGCTTTCTTT.

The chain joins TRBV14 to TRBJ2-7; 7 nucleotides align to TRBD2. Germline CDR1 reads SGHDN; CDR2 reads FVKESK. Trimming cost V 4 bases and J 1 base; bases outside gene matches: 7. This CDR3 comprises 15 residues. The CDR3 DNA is TGTGCCAGCAGCCCCCCGGGGGGTCGGTCCTACGAGCAGTACTTC. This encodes CASSPPGGRSYEQYF.

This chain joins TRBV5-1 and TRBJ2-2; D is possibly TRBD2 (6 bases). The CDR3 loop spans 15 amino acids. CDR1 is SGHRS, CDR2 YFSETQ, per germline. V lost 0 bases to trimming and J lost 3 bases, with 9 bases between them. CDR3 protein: CASSLVREHTGELFF. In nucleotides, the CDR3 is TGCGCCAGCAGCTTGGTCCGGGAGCACACCGGGGAGCTGTTTTTT.

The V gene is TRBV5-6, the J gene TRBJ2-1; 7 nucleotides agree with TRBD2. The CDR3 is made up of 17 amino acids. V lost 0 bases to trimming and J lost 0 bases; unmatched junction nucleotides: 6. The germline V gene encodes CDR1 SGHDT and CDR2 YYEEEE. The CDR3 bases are TGTGCCAGCAGCTTGGCCAACGGGGGGAACTCCTACAATGAGCAGTTCTTC. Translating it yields CASSLANGGNSYNEQFF.

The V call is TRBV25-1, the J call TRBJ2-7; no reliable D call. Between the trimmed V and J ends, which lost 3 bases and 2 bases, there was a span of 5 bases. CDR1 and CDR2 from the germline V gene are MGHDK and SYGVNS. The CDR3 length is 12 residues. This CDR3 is CASSDLAYEQYF. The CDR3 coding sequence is TGTGCCAGCAGTGACCTCGCCTACGAGCAGTACTTC.

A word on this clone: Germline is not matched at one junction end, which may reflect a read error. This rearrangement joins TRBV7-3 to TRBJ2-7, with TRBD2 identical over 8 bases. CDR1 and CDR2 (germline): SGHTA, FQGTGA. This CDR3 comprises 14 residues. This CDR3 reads CASSITGGGSEQYF. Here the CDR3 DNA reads TGTGCCAGCAGCATAACCGGGGGGGGGAGCGAGCAGTACTTC.

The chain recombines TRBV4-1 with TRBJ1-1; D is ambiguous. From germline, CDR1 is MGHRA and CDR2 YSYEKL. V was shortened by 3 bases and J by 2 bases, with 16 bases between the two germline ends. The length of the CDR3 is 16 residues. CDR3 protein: CASSQVSRLANTEAFF. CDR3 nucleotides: TGCGCCAGCAGCCAGGTATCCCGACTGGCAAACACTGAAGCTTTCTTT.

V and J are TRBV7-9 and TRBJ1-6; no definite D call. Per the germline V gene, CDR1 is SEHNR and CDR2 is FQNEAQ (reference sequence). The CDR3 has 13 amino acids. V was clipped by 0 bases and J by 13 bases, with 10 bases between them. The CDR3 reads CASSLAGETPLHF. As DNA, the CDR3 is TGTGCCAGCAGCTTAGCCGGGGAAACTCCCCTCCACTTT.

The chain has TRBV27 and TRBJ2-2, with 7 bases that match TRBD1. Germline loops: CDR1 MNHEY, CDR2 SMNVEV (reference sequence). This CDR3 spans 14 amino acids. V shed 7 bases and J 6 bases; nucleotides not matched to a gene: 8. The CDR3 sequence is CASTGTAFPGELFF. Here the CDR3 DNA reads TGTGCCAGCACCGGGACAGCTTTCCCCGGGGAGCTGTTTTTT.

The CDR3 here is CASSVGPVGYTF. The CDR3 DNA follows: TGTGCCAGCAGCGTAGGCCCAGTCGGCTACACCTTC. V is TRBV9 and J is TRBJ1-2; the D is unclear. The germline V gene has CDR1 SGDLS and CDR2 YYNGEE. V dropped 0 bases and J dropped 8 bases, with 8 bases sitting between them. The CDR3 totals 12 residues. Filled out from reference TRBV9 and TRBJ1-2, the complete variable domain reads DSGVTQTPKHLITATGQRVTLRCSPRSGDLSVYWYQQSLDQGLQFLIQYYNGEERAKGNILERFSAQQFPDLHSELNLSSLELGDSALYFCASSVGPVGYTFGSGTRLTVV.

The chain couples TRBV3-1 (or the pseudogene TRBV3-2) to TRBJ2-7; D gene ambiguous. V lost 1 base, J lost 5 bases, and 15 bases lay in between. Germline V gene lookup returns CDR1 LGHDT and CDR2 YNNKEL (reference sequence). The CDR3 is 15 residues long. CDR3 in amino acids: CASSQALPGIDEQYF. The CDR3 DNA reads TGTGCCAGCAGCCAAGCCCTTCCGGGTATCGACGAGCAGTACTTC.

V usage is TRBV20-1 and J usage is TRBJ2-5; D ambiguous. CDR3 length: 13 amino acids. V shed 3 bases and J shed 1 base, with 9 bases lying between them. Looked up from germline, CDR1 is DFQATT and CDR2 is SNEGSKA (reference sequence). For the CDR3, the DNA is TGCAGTGCTAGTGACTCTCGCCAAGAGACCCAGTACTTC. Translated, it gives CSASDSRQETQYF.

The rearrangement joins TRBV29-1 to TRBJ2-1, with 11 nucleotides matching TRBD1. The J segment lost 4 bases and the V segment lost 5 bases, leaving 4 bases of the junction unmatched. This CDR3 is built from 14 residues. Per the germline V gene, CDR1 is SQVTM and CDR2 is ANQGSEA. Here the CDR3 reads CSVLGQGAYNEQFF. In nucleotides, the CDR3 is TGCAGCGTTCTCGGACAGGGGGCTTACAATGAGCAGTTCTTC.

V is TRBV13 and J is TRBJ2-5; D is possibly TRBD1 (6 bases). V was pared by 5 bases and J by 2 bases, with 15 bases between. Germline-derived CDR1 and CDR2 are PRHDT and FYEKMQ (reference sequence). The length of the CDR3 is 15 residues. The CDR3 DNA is TGTGCCAGCAGCAACGGGGACATACCACAAGAGACCCAGTACTTC. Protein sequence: CASSNGDIPQETQYF.

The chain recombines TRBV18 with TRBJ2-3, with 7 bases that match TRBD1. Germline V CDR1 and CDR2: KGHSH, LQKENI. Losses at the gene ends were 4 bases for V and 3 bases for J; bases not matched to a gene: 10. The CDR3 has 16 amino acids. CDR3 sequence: CASSRSTGSVTDTQYF. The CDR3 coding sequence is TGTGCCAGCTCACGTTCGACAGGGAGTGTTACAGATACGCAGTATTTT.